The clone carrying this TCR beta chain was picked up a small number of times. What it binds is unknown. The V segment lost 7 bases and the J segment 4 bases; nucleotides outside the gene matches: 4. This CDR3 has 14 residues. Germline CDR1 MNHNS, CDR2 SASEGT. This entry belongs to a study of T cells after yellow fever vaccination. Across the study: Fractions with few cells were prepared using SMART-Seq v4 Ultra Low Input. General observations from the study: A faster peak, day 5 versus 15, was reached by the weaker secondary response. Any FACS-sorted repertoire could hold abundant clonotypes that contaminate it from the bulk population. Boosting was followed by the reappearance of most primary-vaccination clones (just under 98% CD4, about 89% CD8).

TCRdb reprocessed the 5' RACE reads with MiXCR, giving one entry per CDR3 protein. The table records approximately 550,000 distinct CDR3 sequences, under 25% of them present only once. The clonotype comes from a man under 40 who received the YFV17D yellow fever vaccine. J is TRBJ2-2 and V is TRBV6-1; 9 bases agree with TRBD2. Specimen: PBMCs, collected 15 days after the yellow fever booster vaccination. CDR3 sequence: CASKGLAPTGELFF. Written as DNA, the CDR3 is TGTGCCAGCAAAGGACTAGCGCCCACCGGGGAGCTGTTTTTT.